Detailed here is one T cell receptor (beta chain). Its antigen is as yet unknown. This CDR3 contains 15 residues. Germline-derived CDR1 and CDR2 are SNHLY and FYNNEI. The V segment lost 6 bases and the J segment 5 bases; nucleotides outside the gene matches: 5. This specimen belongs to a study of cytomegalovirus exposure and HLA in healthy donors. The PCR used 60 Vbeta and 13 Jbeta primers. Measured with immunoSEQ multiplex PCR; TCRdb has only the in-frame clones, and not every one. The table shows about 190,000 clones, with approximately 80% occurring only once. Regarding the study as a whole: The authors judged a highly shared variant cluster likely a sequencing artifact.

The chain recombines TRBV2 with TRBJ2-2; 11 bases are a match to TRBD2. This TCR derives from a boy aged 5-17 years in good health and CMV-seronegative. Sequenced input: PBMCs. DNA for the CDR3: TGTGCCAGCAGACGACTAGCGGGGAGGACCGGGGAGCTGTTTTTT. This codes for CASRRLAGRTGELFF.